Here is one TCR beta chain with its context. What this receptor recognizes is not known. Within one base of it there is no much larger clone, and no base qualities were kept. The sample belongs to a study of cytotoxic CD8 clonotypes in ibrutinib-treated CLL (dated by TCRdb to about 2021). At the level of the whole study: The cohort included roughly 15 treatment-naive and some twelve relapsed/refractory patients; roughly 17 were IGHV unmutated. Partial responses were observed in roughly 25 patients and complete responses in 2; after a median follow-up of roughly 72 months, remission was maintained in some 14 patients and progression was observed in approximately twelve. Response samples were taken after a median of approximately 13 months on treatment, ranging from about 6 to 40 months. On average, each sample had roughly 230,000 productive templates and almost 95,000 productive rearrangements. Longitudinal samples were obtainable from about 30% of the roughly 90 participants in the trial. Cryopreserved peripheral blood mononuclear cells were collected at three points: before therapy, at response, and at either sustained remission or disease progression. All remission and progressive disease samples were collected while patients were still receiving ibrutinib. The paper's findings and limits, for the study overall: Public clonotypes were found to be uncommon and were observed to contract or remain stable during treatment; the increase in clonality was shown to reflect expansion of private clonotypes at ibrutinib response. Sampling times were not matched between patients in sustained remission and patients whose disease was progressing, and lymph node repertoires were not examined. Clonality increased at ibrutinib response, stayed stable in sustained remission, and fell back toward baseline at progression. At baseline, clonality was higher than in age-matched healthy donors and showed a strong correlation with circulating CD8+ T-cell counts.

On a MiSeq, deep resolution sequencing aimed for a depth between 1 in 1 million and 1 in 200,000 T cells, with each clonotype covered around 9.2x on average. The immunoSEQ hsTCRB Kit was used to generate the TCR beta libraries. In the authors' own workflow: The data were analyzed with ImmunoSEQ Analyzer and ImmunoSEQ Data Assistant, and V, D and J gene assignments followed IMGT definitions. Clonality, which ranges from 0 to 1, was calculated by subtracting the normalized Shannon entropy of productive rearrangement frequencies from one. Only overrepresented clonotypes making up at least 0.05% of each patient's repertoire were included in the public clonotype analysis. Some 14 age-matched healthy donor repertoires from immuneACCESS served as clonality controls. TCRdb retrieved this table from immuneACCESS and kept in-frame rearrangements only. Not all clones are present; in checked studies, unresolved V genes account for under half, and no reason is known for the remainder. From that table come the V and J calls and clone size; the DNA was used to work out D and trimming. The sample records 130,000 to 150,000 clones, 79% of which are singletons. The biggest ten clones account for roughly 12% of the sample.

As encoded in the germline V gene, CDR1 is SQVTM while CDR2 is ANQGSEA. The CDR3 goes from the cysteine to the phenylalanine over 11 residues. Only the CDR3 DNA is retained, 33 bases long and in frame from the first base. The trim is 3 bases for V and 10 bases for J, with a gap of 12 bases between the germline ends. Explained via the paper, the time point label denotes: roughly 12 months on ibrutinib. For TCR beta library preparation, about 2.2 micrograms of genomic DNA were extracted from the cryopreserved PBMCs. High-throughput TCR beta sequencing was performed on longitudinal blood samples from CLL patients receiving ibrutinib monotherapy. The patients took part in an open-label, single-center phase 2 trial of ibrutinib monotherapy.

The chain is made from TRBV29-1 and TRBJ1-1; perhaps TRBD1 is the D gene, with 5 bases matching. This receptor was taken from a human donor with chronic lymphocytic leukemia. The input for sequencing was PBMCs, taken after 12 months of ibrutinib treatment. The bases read TGCAGCGTTGATGTAACGGGGGGAGCTTTCTTT. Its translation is CSVDVTGGAFF.